These 10 T cell receptor beta chains share one sample of origin, sequenced in a study of blood T cells in healthy people across ages (dated by TCRdb to the mid-2010s). Libraries were constructed by 5' RACE. Sequencing relied on an Illumina HiSeq 2500. A second about 6 to 11 cycle PCR used a sample-barcoded 5' primer and a J-beta primer mix. TCRdb took the public reads, trimmed them with fastp at Q25, ran MiXCR for clone calling and kept in-frame beta chains. Each CDR3 protein appears once, grouped with its most common genes and DNA. The sample has 600,000 to 1,000,000 distinct CDR3 sequences on record, roughly 60% of them singletons. Together, the top ten hold approximately 20% of the sample. The sample taken for sequencing was blood. Every receptor here comes from a man aged 30-40 years in good health.

This chain links TRBV30 with TRBJ2-3, with 7 bases fitting TRBD1. Germline loops: CDR1 GTSNPN, CDR2 SVGIG (reference sequence). The CDR3 runs 14 residues. V lost 4 bases, J lost 1 base, and 5 bases stayed unmatched. The CDR3 here is CAWNRGQGTDTQYF. CDR3 in DNA: TGTGCCTGGAACCGTGGACAGGGCACAGATACGCAGTATTTT.

This clonotype was detected a few times. The V gene is TRBV6-2 or TRBV6-3, the J gene TRBJ2-3; no clear D. CDR1 is MNHEY, CDR2 SVGEGT, per germline. The V end was cut by 5 bases, the J end by 6 bases, with 15 bases between. The CDR3 is 14 amino acids. The CDR3 DNA reads TGTGCCAGCAGTAGAAGGGTGCACACGGATACGCAGTATTTT. The encoded protein is CASSRRVHTDTQYF.

The chain recombines TRBV20-1 with TRBJ2-1, with 9 bases aligning to TRBD2. This CDR3 spans 14 amino acids. V lost 5 bases to trimming and J lost 7 bases; unmatched junction nucleotides: 9. Germline lookup yields CDR1 DFQATT and CDR2 SNEGSKA (reference sequence). The CDR3 loop reads CSAGAGGDLNEQFF. The CDR3 DNA reads as TGCAGTGCTGGAGCGGGAGGAGATTTGAATGAGCAGTTCTTC.

This clonotype has more than one count but fewer than ten. The rearrangement joins TRBV7-2 to TRBJ2-7; D unclear. Germline assignment: CDR1 SGHTA and CDR2 FQGNSA. The V gene lost 1 base and the J gene lost 8 bases, with 9 bases spanning the gap. This CDR3 contains 12 residues. DNA for the CDR3: TGTGCCAGCAGCTTAGACGGCGAGCAGCAGTACTTC. Its translation: CASSLDGEQQYF.

This clonotype was found once. Its ends do not fully match the called genes, so a read error is possible. V and J are TRBV7-7 and TRBJ2-1; 9 bases fit TRBD1. The germline V gene has CDR1 SSHAT and CDR2 FNYEAQ (reference sequence). The CDR3 extends over 14 amino acids. The CDR3 loop is CASSTGTGRNEQFF. The DNA for the CDR3 is TGTGCTAGCAGCACCGGGACAGGGAGGAATGAGCAGTTCTTC.

The rearrangement joins TRBV20-1 to TRBJ1-2; no clear D. This CDR3 has 13 amino acids. V dropped 0 bases and J dropped 3 bases, with 8 bases sitting between them. CDR1 is DFQATT and CDR2 is SNEGSKA in the germline V gene (reference sequence). The CDR3 sequence is CSARDNMDYGYTF. CDR3 coding DNA: TGCAGTGCTAGAGATAACATGGACTATGGCTACACCTTC.

The V call is TRBV21-1, the J call TRBJ2-7; TRBD2 is the table's D call and was not checked against the DNA. TRBV21-1 is an annotated pseudogene. The CDR3 extends over 18 amino acids. CDR3 in amino acids: CASSKGLRVTPGFSEQYF. CDR3 coding DNA: TGTGCCAGCAGCAAAGGGTTGAGGGTCACCCCAGGATTTTCCGAGCAGTACTTC.

The chain carries TRBV29-1 and TRBJ1-2; D gene ambiguous. This CDR3 has 13 amino acids. CDR1 is SQVTM, CDR2 ANQGSEA, per germline. V dropped 2 bases and J dropped 4 bases, with 11 bases sitting between them. The CDR3 sequence: CSVEPVRGYGYTF. CDR3 nucleotides: TGCAGCGTTGAACCAGTTCGGGGCTATGGCTACACCTTC. The full variable domain, rest sourced from reference TRBV29-1 and TRBJ1-2, is SAVISQKPSRDICQRGTSLTIQCQVDSQVTMMFWYRQQPGQSLTLIATANQGSEATYESGFVIDKFPISRPNLTFSTLTVSNMSPEDSSIYLCSVEPVRGYGYTFGSGTRLTVV.

This clonotype was seen more than once but under ten times. The CDR3 DNA is TGCGCCAGCAGCTTCCAGGGGAGAGGCACAGATACGCAGTATTTT. Protein sequence: CASSFQGRGTDTQYF. The V call is TRBV5-1, the J call TRBJ2-3; the D gene is possibly TRBD1 (6 bases). The CDR3 is made up of 15 amino acids. The germline gives CDR1 SGHRS, CDR2 YFSETQ. Trimming removed 2 bases at V and 1 base at J, with 11 bases between. The full variable domain, with the rest looked up from reference TRBV5-1 and TRBJ2-3, is KAGVTQTPRYLIKTRGQQVTLSCSPISGHRSVSWYQQTPGQGLQFLFEYFSETQRNKGNFPGRFSGRQFSNSRSEMNVSTLELGDSALYLCASSFQGRGTDTQYFGPGTRLTVL.

V gene TRBV6-6 combines with J gene TRBJ1-2; TRBD1 matches 8 bases. With 8 bases clipped from V and 3 bases from J, the junction kept 5 bases outside the gene matches. The CDR3 runs 13 residues. Germline V lookup: CDR1 MNHNY, CDR2 SVGAGI (reference sequence). The CDR3 loop is CASRTGQDYGYTF. The CDR3 DNA reads TGTGCCAGCCGGACAGGGCAGGACTATGGCTACACCTTC.